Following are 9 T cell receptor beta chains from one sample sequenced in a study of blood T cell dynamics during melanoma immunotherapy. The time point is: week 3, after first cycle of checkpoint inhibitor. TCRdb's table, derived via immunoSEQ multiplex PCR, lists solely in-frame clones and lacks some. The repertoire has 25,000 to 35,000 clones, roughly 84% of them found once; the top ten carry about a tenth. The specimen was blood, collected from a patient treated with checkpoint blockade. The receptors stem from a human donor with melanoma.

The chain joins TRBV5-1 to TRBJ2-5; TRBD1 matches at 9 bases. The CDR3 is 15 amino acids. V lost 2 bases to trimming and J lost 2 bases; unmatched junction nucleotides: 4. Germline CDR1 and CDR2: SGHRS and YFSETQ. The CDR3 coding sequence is TGCGCCAGCAGCTTATCCGGGACAGGGCAAGAGACCCAGTACTTC. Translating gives CASSLSGTGQETQYF.

The CDR3 loop is CASSLAPNEKLFF. CDR3 DNA: TGCGCCAGCAGCTTGGCCCCTAATGAAAAACTGTTTTTT. V is TRBV5-1 and J is TRBJ1-4; D gene unclear. The CDR3 covers 13 residues. The V gene's germline CDR1 is SGHRS and CDR2 YFSETQ. V shed 0 bases and J shed 3 bases, with 3 bases lying between them.

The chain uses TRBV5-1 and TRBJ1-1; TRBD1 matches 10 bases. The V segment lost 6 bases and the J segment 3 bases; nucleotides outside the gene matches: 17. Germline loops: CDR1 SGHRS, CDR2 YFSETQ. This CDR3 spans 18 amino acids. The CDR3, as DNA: TGCGCCAGCACCCCTCGGGGTTGGACAGGGGGTCGGTACACTGAAGCTTTCTTT. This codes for CASTPRGWTGGRYTEAFF.

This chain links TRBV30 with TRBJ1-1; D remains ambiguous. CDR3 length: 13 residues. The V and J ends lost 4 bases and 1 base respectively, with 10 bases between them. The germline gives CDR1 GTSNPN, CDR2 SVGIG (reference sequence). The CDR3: CAWNELQNTEAFF. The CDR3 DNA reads TGTGCCTGGAATGAGCTGCAGAACACTGAAGCTTTCTTT.

The CDR3 spells CASAGTGHQPQHF. For the CDR3, the DNA is TGTGCCAGCGCCGGGACAGGTCATCAGCCCCAGCATTTT. The chain employs TRBV19 and TRBJ1-5; 8 bases map to TRBD1. Trimming removed 9 bases from V and 5 bases from J; junction bases left unmatched: 6. The CDR3 totals 13 residues. The germline V gene has CDR1 LNHDA and CDR2 SQIVND (reference sequence).

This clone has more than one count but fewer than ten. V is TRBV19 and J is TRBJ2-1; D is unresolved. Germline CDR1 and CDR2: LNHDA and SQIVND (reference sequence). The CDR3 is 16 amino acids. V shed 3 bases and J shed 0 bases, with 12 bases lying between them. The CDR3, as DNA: TGTGCCAGTAGTATTTTGTCCCGGAGCTCCTACAATGAGCAGTTCTTC. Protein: CASSILSRSSYNEQFF. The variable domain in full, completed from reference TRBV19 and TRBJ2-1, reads DGGITQSPKYLFRKEGQNVTLSCEQNLNHDAMYWYRQDPGQGLRLIYYSQIVNDFQKGDIAEGYSVSREKKESFPLTVTSAQKNPTAFYLCASSILSRSSYNEQFFGPGTRLTVL.

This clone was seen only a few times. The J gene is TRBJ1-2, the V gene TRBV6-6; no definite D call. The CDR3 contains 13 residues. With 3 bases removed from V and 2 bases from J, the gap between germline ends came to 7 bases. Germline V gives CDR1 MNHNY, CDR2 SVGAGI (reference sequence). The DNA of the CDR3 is TGTGCCAGCAGTTATGGACCCAACTATGGCTACACCTTC. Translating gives CASSYGPNYGYTF.

CDR3 bases: TGTGCCAGCAGCCCAGAGGGGGTCCCGTGGGGCTACACCTTC. Its protein product is CASSPEGVPWGYTF. The chain carries TRBV7-2 and TRBJ1-2, with D possibly TRBD1 on 6 matching bases. V lost 5 bases, J lost 8 bases, and 18 bases lay in between. Per germline, CDR1 SGHTA and CDR2 FQGNSA. The CDR3 covers 14 residues.

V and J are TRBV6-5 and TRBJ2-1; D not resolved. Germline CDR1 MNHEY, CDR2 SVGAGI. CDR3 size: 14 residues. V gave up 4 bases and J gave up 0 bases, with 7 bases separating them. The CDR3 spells CASSSHSSYNEQFF. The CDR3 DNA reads TGTGCCAGCAGTTCCCATAGCTCCTACAATGAGCAGTTCTTC.